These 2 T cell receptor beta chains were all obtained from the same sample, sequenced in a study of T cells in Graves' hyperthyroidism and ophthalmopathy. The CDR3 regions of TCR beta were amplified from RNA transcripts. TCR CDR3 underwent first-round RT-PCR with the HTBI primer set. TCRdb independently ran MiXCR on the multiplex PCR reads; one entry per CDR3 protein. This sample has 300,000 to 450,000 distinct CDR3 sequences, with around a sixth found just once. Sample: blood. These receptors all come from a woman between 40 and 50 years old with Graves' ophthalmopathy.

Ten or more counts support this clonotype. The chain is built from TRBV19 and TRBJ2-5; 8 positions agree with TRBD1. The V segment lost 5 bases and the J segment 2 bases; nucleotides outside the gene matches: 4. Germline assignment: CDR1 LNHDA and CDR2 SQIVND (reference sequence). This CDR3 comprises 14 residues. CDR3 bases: TGTGCCAGTAGTCCGGGGACAGGACAAGAGACCCAGTACTTC. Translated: CASSPGTGQETQYF.

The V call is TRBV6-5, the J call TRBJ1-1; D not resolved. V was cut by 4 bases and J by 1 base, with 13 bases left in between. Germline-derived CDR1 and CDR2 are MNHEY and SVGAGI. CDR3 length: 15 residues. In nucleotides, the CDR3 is TGTGCCAGCAGTTCCGACCGTTCGGGGAACACTGAAGCTTTCTTT. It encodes CASSSDRSGNTEAFF.